This T cell receptor (beta chain) was sequenced in a study of OX40 agonist ivuxolimab in advanced cancers. The CDR3 totals 16 residues. Germline assignment: CDR1 MGHRA and CDR2 YSYEKL. The germline V and J ends were trimmed by 3 bases and 1 base, with 15 bases remaining between them. Sequencing used immunoSEQ multiplex PCR; TCRdb keeps in-frame clones, though not all of them. The sample has around 44,000 clones; around 88% are singletons. This rearrangement joins TRBV4-1 to TRBJ1-2; D is undetermined. The sample in question was CD4+ or CD8+ T cells sorted from blood, obtained in a trial of the OX40 agonist ivuxolimab. The receptor comes from an adult with an advanced solid tumor such as melanoma, head and neck, liver or kidney cancer. For the CDR3, the DNA is TGCGCCAGCAGCCAGGTCCCTCAAGGGCTTAACTATGGCTACACCTTC. Translated: CASSQVPQGLNYGYTF.